The 22 T cell receptor beta chains in this list originate from one sample, sequenced in a study of control samples from healthy donors and cancer patients. Measured with immunoSEQ multiplex PCR; TCRdb has only the in-frame clones, and not every one. The sample contains 100,000 to 150,000 clones, under 90% of which appear only once. Sequencing was carried out using PBMCs. These receptors all come from a man aged 45-60 years with head and neck cancer.

The chain joins TRBV7-3 to TRBJ1-2; maybe TRBD1 (6 bases). Trimming stripped 5 bases from V and 5 bases from J, with 9 bases between. CDR3 size: 12 residues. Germline V gene lookup returns CDR1 SGHTA and CDR2 FQGTGA. The chain's CDR3 is CASSTGQYGYTF. The CDR3 bases are TGTGCCAGCAGCACCGGACAGTATGGCTACACCTTC.

The chain uses TRBV6-5 and TRBJ1-2; 8 positions agree with TRBD1. Germline CDR1 reads MNHEY; CDR2 reads SVGAGI. V gave up 5 bases and J gave up 5 bases; unmatched junction bases: 10. The CDR3 covers 15 residues. The CDR3 DNA sequence: TGTGCCAGCAGTCCTCGACAGGGGAAATGGTATGGCTACACCTTC. Translating it yields CASSPRQGKWYGYTF.

The chain carries TRBV19 and TRBJ1-4; maybe TRBD1 (5 bases). This CDR3 is 17 amino acids long. V shed 3 bases and J shed 0 bases, with 14 bases lying between them. Germline CDR1 LNHDA, CDR2 SQIVND (reference sequence). The CDR3 sequence is CASSIRVAGPTNEKLFF. The CDR3 bases are TGTGCCAGTAGTATTCGCGTCGCGGGGCCAACTAATGAAAAACTGTTTTTT.

This clone was recorded once. The chain has TRBV27 and TRBJ2-1; 7 bases map to TRBD1. Trimming took 6 bases from V and 2 from J; bases not matched to a gene: 1. This CDR3 region has 13 residues. CDR1 is MNHEY and CDR2 is SMNVEV in the germline V gene (reference sequence). In DNA form, the CDR3 reads TGTGCCAGCAGCGGGACAGCCTACAATGAGCAGTTCTTC. As protein: CASSGTAYNEQFF.

In regard to this clone: Germline is not matched at one junction end, which may reflect a read error. The chain recombines TRBV7-7 with TRBJ2-1; 11 nucleotides agree with TRBD2. CDR1 and CDR2 (germline): SSHAT, FNYEAQ (reference sequence). The CDR3 loop spans 15 amino acids. Written as DNA, the CDR3 is TGTGCTAGCAGCCCACTAGCGGGAGCACACAATGAGCAGTTCTTC. It codes for CASSPLAGAHNEQFF. Using reference TRBV7-7 and TRBJ2-1 for the parts outside the CDR3, the full variable domain is GAGVSQSPRYKVTKRGQDVTLRCDPISSHATLYWYQQALGQGPEFLTYFNYEAQPDKSGLPSDRFSAERPEGSISTLTIQRTEQRDSAMYRCASSPLAGAHNEQFFGPGTRLTVL.

This clone has just one count. J is TRBJ2-7 and V is TRBV5-5; D possibly corresponds to TRBD1 (5 bases). V shed 0 bases and J shed 1 base, with 17 bases lying between them. CDR3 length: 17 residues. CDR1 SGHKS and CDR2 YYEKEE come from the germline V gene (reference sequence). The CDR3 reads CASSLDWEQEQSYEQYF. The CDR3 nucleotides are TGTGCCAGCAGCTTGGATTGGGAACAGGAACAATCCTACGAGCAGTACTTC.

The gene calls are TRBV3-1 (or the pseudogene TRBV3-2) and TRBJ2-7, with D perhaps matching TRBD2 (6 bases). V was cut by 2 bases and J by 2 bases, with 10 bases left in between. Germline V lookup: CDR1 LGHDT, CDR2 YNNKEL (reference sequence). The CDR3 is 14 residues long. The CDR3 reads CASSQTGATYEQYF. DNA of the CDR3: TGTGCCAGCAGCCAAACGGGAGCGACCTACGAGCAGTACTTC.

This clone occurred once. This chain uses TRBV19 with TRBJ2-1; 15 nucleotides line up with TRBD2. The CDR3 loop spans 18 amino acids. CDR1 is LNHDA, CDR2 SQIVND, per germline (reference sequence). The trim removed 4 bases at V and 2 bases at J, leaving 6 bases unmatched. CDR3 in DNA: TGTGCCAGTAGTACCGGACTAGCGGGAGGGGCTCCCTACAATGAGCAGTTCTTC. It codes for CASSTGLAGGAPYNEQFF.

J is TRBJ2-3 and V is TRBV28; D possibly corresponds to TRBD1 (5 bases). Trimming pared 5 bases from V and 6 bases from J, leaving 12 bases between. The CDR3 spans 13 residues. Germline V lookup: CDR1 MDHEN, CDR2 SYDVKM. This chain's CDR3 is CASSDLDKDTQYF. The CDR3 coding sequence is TGTGCCAGCAGTGATCTGGACAAGGATACGCAGTATTTT.

The chain uses TRBV10-3 and TRBJ1-2; D gene ambiguous. Deletions cut 6 bases from V and 0 bases from J, with 8 bases between. CDR1 and CDR2 (germline): ENHRY, SYGVKD. The CDR3 totals 13 residues. The CDR3 DNA reads TGTGCCATCAGCGGTCAAACTAACTATGGCTACACCTTC. Translating it yields CAISGQTNYGYTF.

The V call is TRBV30, the J call TRBJ2-1, with D possibly TRBD2 on 6 matching bases. CDR3 length: 12 residues. Germline V gene data show CDR1 as GTSNPN and CDR2 as SVGIG (reference sequence). Trimming removed 8 bases from V and 0 bases from J, with 8 bases in between. CDR3 in amino acids: CARGSSYNEQFF. CDR3 nucleotide sequence: TGTGCCCGGGGGAGCTCCTACAATGAGCAGTTCTTC.

The V and J genes are TRBV27 and TRBJ1-2; tentative D call: TRBD1 (5 bases). V was shortened by 7 bases and J by 8 bases, with 29 bases between the two germline ends. This CDR3 has 17 residues. The germline V gene has CDR1 MNHEY and CDR2 SMNVEV (reference sequence). The DNA of the CDR3 is TGTGCCAGCACCAAATCTGGGGCAGCTCGGGTGCAGGGCGGCTACACCTTC. Translated, it gives CASTKSGAARVQGGYTF.

The table lists this clone with a few counts. The junction differs from germline at one of its ends, possibly a read error. Written as DNA, the CDR3 is TGTGCCAGCACCGGGAGATCCTTTAATTCACCCCTCCACTTT. It specifies CASTGRSFNSPLHF. The V gene is TRBV6-5, the J gene TRBJ1-6; the D is unclear. This CDR3 has 14 residues. Germline lookup yields CDR1 MNHEY and CDR2 SVGAGI.

This chain links TRBV6-5 with TRBJ2-7, with a tentative D call TRBD1 (6 bases). In germline, CDR1 is MNHEY, CDR2 SVGAGI. The V end lost 7 bases, the J end lost 5 bases, and 18 bases lay between the germline ends. This CDR3 comprises 14 residues. The CDR3 loop reads CASTGRGARDEQYF. Written as DNA, the CDR3 is TGTGCCAGCACGGGCAGGGGAGCTCGCGACGAGCAGTACTTC.

V gene TRBV5-5 combines with J gene TRBJ2-1, with 13 bases aligning to TRBD2. Trimming removed 5 bases from V and 7 bases from J; junction bases left unmatched: 9. This CDR3 has 16 amino acids. CDR1 is SGHKS and CDR2 is YYEKEE in the germline V gene (reference sequence). CDR3 nucleotides: TGTGCCAGCAGTCTGTCCGCGACTAGCGGGGGGAATGAGCAGTTCTTC. Residues: CASSLSATSGGNEQFF.

Only one count was recorded for this clone. The rearrangement uses TRBV19 and TRBJ2-7; D may match TRBD1 or TRBD2 (5 bases each). Between the trimmed V and J ends, which lost 6 bases and 3 bases, there was a span of 12 bases. The CDR3 length is 13 residues. Germline CDR1 is LNHDA and CDR2 is SQIVND (reference sequence). CDR3 loop: CASRSGRFYEQYF. The DNA of the CDR3 is TGTGCCAGTAGGTCGGGACGGTTCTACGAGCAGTACTTC.

The chain uses TRBV19 and TRBJ1-2; 7 bases agree with TRBD1. V trimming: 6 bases; J trimming: 4 bases; junction bases outside the gene matches: 5. Germline loops: CDR1 LNHDA, CDR2 SQIVND (reference sequence). The CDR3 is 13 residues long. The CDR3 sequence is CASRLGQLYGYTF. The CDR3 DNA is TGTGCCAGTAGATTGGGACAGCTCTATGGCTACACCTTC.

This chain connects TRBV25-1 to TRBJ1-3; 7 bases match TRBD1. V shed 6 bases and J 6 bases; nucleotides not matched to a gene: 8. This CDR3 comprises 14 residues. The germline gives CDR1 MGHDK, CDR2 SYGVNS. The CDR3 nucleotides are TGTGCCAGCAGCATCACAGGGGCGAAAAACACCATATATTTT. It is translated as CASSITGAKNTIYF.

The genes are TRBV24-1 and TRBJ2-3; D is possibly TRBD2 (5 bases). The V end was cut by 7 bases, the J end by 2 bases, with 9 bases between. This CDR3 spans 13 amino acids. Germline V gives CDR1 KGHDR, CDR2 SFDVKD. The CDR3 DNA sequence: TGTGCCACCAGAAGAGCGGACACAGATACGCAGTATTTT. Translating it yields CATRRADTDTQYF.

This clone was seen more than once but under ten times. The genes are TRBV3-1 (or the pseudogene TRBV3-2) and TRBJ1-2; 9 nucleotides agree with TRBD1. Unmatched junction bases numbered 1, after V lost 3 bases and J lost 5 bases. The CDR3 totals 13 residues. The germline gives CDR1 LGHDT, CDR2 YNNKEL (reference sequence). The CDR3 nucleotides read TGTGCCAGCAGCCAGGACAGGGGATATGGCTACACCTTC. Its translation: CASSQDRGYGYTF.

This rearrangement joins TRBV7-6 to TRBJ1-1; 7 positions match TRBD1. Germline-derived CDR1 and CDR2 are SGHVS and FNYEAQ. This CDR3 contains 15 residues. V was pared by 5 bases and J by 3 bases, with 9 bases of the junction left unmatched. The CDR3 reads CASSARQGSDTEAFF. The CDR3, as DNA: TGTGCCAGCAGCGCCCGACAGGGATCGGACACTGAAGCTTTCTTT.

The rearrangement uses TRBV9 and TRBJ1-2; no firm D call. There are 16 residues in the CDR3. Germline assignment: CDR1 SGDLS and CDR2 YYNGEE. Between the trimmed V and J ends, which lost 0 bases and 0 bases, there was a span of 12 bases. This CDR3 reads CASSVAAGNTNYGYTF. CDR3 DNA sequence: TGTGCCAGCAGCGTAGCGGCGGGGAACACTAACTATGGCTACACCTTC.